In its sample, the clone carrying this TCR beta chain was seen a few times. Its antigen is unknown. Trimming removed 4 bases from V and 0 bases from J, with 17 bases in between. The CDR3 covers 16 residues. The V gene's germline CDR1 is SGHRS and CDR2 YFSETQ. Unique molecular identifiers were present on the cDNA, and a universal primer site came from template switching. One entry per CDR3 protein results from TCRdb running MiXCR on the 5' RACE reads. The repertoire consists of about 470,000 distinct CDR3 sequences, with around 24% occurring once and the leading ten covering 2.9%. These data come from a study of identical twins. Study outcomes and limitations: Memory repertoires lacked the insertion deficit that abundant cord blood beta clonotypes showed. Excess sharing between twins was weaker in beta out-of-frame sequences.

This sample was also put to use in a study of T cells expressing NK-cell markers. As reported in that work: Obtained from sorted CD3+CD56+NKG2C+, CD3+CD56+NKG2C- and CD3+CD56-NKG2C+ T cells were the TCR beta repertoires.

The TCR sequence derives from a woman younger than 30 in good health. The rearrangement links TRBV5-1 to TRBJ2-7; D remains ambiguous. The sequenced sample was CD4+ T cells sorted from blood. The CDR3 loop is CASSESRFLLSYEQYF. For the CDR3, the DNA is TGCGCCAGCAGCGAATCCCGCTTCCTCCTCTCCTACGAGCAGTACTTC.